Presented here are 9 T cell receptor beta chains from one specimen sequenced in a study of blood T cell repertoires in COVID-19. Clones were read by immunoSEQ multiplex PCR, and TCRdb kept only the in-frame ones, dropping some. This sample has approximately 30,000 clones; roughly nine tenths occur once, and the top ten carry 0.55%. Sequencing was performed on peripheral blood. Receptors were obtained from a middle-aged woman with active or convalescent COVID-19.

This clone appeared a single time. The chain is built from TRBV7-3 and TRBJ1-6; possible D gene TRBD1, 5 bases. The V end lost 0 bases, the J end lost 10 bases, and 13 bases lay between the germline ends. Germline V gives CDR1 SGHTA, CDR2 FQGTGA. The CDR3 is 15 amino acids. The CDR3 sequence: CASSLTGRVESPLHF. CDR3 nucleotide sequence: TGTGCCAGCAGCTTAACGGGCAGGGTGGAGTCACCCCTCCACTTT.

This clone has only one observation. DNA of the CDR3: TGTGCCAGCAGCCCCCAAAGGCAGGACTATTACGAGCAGTACTTC. Translated, it gives CASSPQRQDYYEQYF. The chain is built from TRBV3-1 (or the pseudogene TRBV3-2) and TRBJ2-7, with D perhaps TRBD2 (6 bases). Germline lookup yields CDR1 LGHDT and CDR2 YNNKEL (reference sequence). V shed 4 bases and J shed 4 bases, with 17 bases lying between them. The CDR3 contains 15 residues.

This sequence joins TRBV9 and TRBJ2-1; a weak D match, TRBD2 (7 bases). Germline loops: CDR1 SGDLS, CDR2 YYNGEE. Between the trimmed V and J ends, which lost 4 bases and 5 bases, there was a span of 22 bases. The CDR3 spans 17 residues. This chain's CDR3 is CASSLGWGGPTHNEQFF. CDR3 DNA: TGTGCCAGCAGCCTGGGCTGGGGGGGCCCCACCCACAATGAGCAGTTCTTC.

This chain connects TRBV2 to TRBJ1-6; D remains unclear. This CDR3 region has 13 residues. Germline loops: CDR1 SNHLY, CDR2 FYNNEI. The V end lost 5 bases, the J end lost 5 bases, and 7 bases lay between the germline ends. The CDR3 nucleotides read TGTGCCAGCAGTACAGATAATAATTCACCCCTCCACTTT. Translated, it gives CASSTDNNSPLHF.

The genes are TRBV6-5 and TRBJ1-1; 9 positions agree with TRBD1. The V and J ends lost 6 bases and 9 bases, in that order; junction bases with no gene match: 5. This CDR3 is 12 amino acids long. CDR1 is MNHEY, CDR2 SVGAGI, per germline. The CDR3 DNA is TGTGCCAGCAGCTTAACAGGGGGCCAAGCTTTCTTT. Amino acids: CASSLTGGQAFF.

The chain is built from TRBV2 and TRBJ2-1, with 8 bases lining up with TRBD1. This CDR3 has 16 residues. V was pared by 2 bases and J by 4 bases, with 7 bases of the junction left unmatched. The germline gives CDR1 SNHLY, CDR2 FYNNEI. Here the CDR3 DNA reads TGTGCCAGCAGTGAAACCACAGGGGGGCGGTACAATGAGCAGTTCTTC. The encoded protein is CASSETTGGRYNEQFF.

V is TRBV7-2 and J is TRBJ2-4, with 8 bases fitting TRBD2. The V gene end was trimmed by 3 bases and the J gene end by 2 bases; junction bases not matched to a gene: 6. CDR1 and CDR2 from the germline V gene are SGHTA and FQGNSA. CDR3 length: 16 amino acids. In nucleotides, the CDR3 is TGTGCCAGCAGCTTGGGCGGGGGGAGGTCCAAAAACATTCAGTACTTC. It is translated as CASSLGGGRSKNIQYF.

This rearrangement joins TRBV5-1 to TRBJ1-2; weak D call: TRBD1 (6 bases). The ends were cut back, 0 bases at V and 1 base at J, with 7 bases in the middle. From germline, CDR1 is SGHRS and CDR2 YFSETQ. The CDR3 runs to 14 residues. CDR3 nucleotides: TGCGCCAGCAGCTTGGAAGGGGGTAACTATGGCTACACCTTC. Translation gives CASSLEGGNYGYTF.

This chain connects TRBV4-2 to TRBJ2-7, with 10 bases aligning to TRBD1. J lost 8 bases, V lost 1 base, and 5 bases had no gene match. Germline CDR1 reads LGHNA; CDR2 reads YNFKEQ. There are 14 residues in the CDR3. The CDR3 loop reads CASSQAGQGWQQYF. CDR3 coding DNA: TGTGCCAGCAGCCAAGCGGGACAGGGGTGGCAGCAGTACTTC.